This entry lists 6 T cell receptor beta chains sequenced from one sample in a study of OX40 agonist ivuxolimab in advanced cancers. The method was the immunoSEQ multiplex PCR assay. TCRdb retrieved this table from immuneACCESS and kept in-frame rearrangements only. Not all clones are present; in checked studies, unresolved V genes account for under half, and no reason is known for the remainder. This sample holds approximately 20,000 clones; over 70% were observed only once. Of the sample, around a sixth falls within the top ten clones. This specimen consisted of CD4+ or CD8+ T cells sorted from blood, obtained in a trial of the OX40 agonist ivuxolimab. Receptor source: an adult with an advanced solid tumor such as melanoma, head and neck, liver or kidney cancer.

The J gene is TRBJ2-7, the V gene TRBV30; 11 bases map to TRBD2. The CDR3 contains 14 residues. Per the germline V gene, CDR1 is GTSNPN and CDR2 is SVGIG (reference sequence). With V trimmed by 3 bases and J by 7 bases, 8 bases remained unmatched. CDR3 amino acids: CAWSPGLAAGEQYF. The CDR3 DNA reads TGTGCCTGGAGCCCGGGACTAGCGGCGGGGGAGCAGTACTTC.

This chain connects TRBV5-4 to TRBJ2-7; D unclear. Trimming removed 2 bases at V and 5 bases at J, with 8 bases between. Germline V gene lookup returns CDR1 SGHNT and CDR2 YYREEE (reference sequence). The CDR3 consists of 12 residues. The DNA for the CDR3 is TGTGCCAGCAGCTTTGGCCGGGACGAGCAGTACTTC. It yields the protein CASSFGRDEQYF.

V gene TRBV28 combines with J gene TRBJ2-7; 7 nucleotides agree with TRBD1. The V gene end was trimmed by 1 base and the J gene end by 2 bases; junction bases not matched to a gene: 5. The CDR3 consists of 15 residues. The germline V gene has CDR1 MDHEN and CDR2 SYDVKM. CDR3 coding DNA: TGTGCCAGCAGTTTATCGATAGGGGGCCCCTACGAGCAGTACTTC. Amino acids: CASSLSIGGPYEQYF.

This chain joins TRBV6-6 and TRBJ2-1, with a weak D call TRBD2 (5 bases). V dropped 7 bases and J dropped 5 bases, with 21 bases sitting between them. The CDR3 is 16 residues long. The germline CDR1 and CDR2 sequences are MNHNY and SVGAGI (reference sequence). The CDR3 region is CASTFSAAGTDNEQFF. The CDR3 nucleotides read TGTGCCAGCACTTTCAGTGCGGCGGGCACAGACAATGAGCAGTTCTTC.

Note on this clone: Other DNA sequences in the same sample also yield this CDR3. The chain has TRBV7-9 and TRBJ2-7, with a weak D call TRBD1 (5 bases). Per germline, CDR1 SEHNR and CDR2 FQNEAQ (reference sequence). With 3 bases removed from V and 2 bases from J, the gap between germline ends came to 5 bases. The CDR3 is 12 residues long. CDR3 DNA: TGTGCCAGCAGCTTGGACACCTACGAGCAGTACTTC. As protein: CASSLDTYEQYF.

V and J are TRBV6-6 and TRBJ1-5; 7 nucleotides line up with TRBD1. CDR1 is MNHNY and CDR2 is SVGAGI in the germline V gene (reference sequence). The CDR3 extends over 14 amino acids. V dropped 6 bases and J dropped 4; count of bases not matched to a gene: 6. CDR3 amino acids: CASRRTGRNQPQHF. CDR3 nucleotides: TGTGCCAGCAGACGGACAGGCAGGAATCAGCCCCAGCATTTT.